The T cell receptor beta chain under discussion was sequenced for a study of blood T cell repertoires in COVID-19 (dated by TCRdb to about 2020). Study-wide context: Collaborator samples came from the United States, Italy and Spain and covered acute and convalescent phases of COVID-19. A de-identified subject ID, COVID-19 status, age in years and sex were almost always included in the sample metadata. The prospective study material was composed of cDNA or gDNA derived from T cells, B-cell-depleted T cells, or PBMCs. Subjects who had been exposed to COVID-19, were actively infected with it, or had recovered from it provided the deeply sampled blood TCRbeta repertoires that made up the dataset. Samples came from the ongoing ImmuneRACE study (first 160 participants) plus 1,254 subjects from 6 global collaborators. HLA class I and class II types, where available, came from metadata supplied by the sample provider rather than from assay-based typing. The repertoires were released in a freely available public database intended as a resource for research on the immune response to SARS-CoV-2.

The immunoSEQ Assay, a bias-controlled multiplex PCR, was used to amplify TCRbeta CDR3 regions from genomic DNA. In the source study's methods: Within the assay, amplification of reference gene primers was used to estimate how many nucleated cells each sample contained. To quantify the absolute abundance of each unique TCRbeta CDR3 rearrangement, sequence reads were collapsed and filtered. Productive Simpson clonality was computed per sample as the square root of Simpson's diversity index over productive rearrangements. This immuneACCESS table, as held by TCRdb, lists in-frame sequences with V and J called but not all clones. Of the missing ones, under half trace to an unresolved V gene in checked studies; the others have no known cause. V, J and clone size are taken as reported in that table, and D and trimming were inferred from the DNA itself. This sample is represented by roughly 250,000 clones; around nine tenths of them were singletons. The ten largest make up 1.5% to 2% of the sample.

CDR1 and CDR2 are read off the germline V gene as SGHTA and FQGTGA. The V and J ends are trimmed by 7 bases and 6 bases, leaving 3 bases between them. The CDR3 sequence holds 9 residues, the cysteine and phenylalanine included. Solely the CDR3 DNA is kept, with 27 bases framed from the first base. Beyond this particular receptor, the publication reports: How much clinical and demographic metadata was included differed by source and by participant, and the metadata was provided uncurated.

Enrolling through a virtual design, the prospective study's participants ranged in age from roughly 18 to 100 years and lived across more than 20 United States geographic areas. To assign participants to cohorts, the prospective study relied on clinical history that participants themselves reported in a screening survey and a study questionnaire. ImmuneRACE Cohort 3 recovered participants were defined by two consecutive negative NP/OP PCR tests, healthcare professional clearance, or symptom resolution. In the prospective study, mobile phlebotomists collected whole blood, serum and a nasopharyngeal or oropharyngeal swab from each participant. Participants in the prospective study had the option to provide additional blood draws and questionnaires over a roughly 2-month period. Prospective study blood samples were shipped either frozen or at room temperature before DNA extraction. For this clone: Its specific antigen is unknown. Base qualities are not at hand, and no much larger clone is one base apart.

The source is a woman in her forties or fifties who had recovered from COVID-19. This chain is built from TRBV7-3 and TRBJ1-2; a confident D gene designation cannot be given. The sequenced material came from PBMCs or T cells enriched from blood (not recorded which). The sequence in DNA is TGTGCCAGCAACAATGGCTACACCTTC. Translated, it gives CASNNGYTF.